The next 32 T cell receptor beta chains were all read from a single sample in a study of blood T cell repertoires in COVID-19. The data were produced by immunoSEQ multiplex PCR, yet TCRdb's version contains in-frame clones alone and is incomplete. Counted here are about 33,000 clones, just over 85% occurring once; the ten biggest clones make up roughly 6.3%. Source material: peripheral blood. The receptors derive from a human donor in a cohort sampled during active COVID-19.

CDR3 sequence (DNA): TGTGCCAGCAGTGATAGGGGGTCCGAGCAGTACTTC. This sequence encodes CASSDRGSEQYF. The V gene is TRBV6-1, the J gene TRBJ2-7, with a tentative D call TRBD1 (6 bases). Germline CDR1 reads MNHNS; CDR2 reads SASEGT. V was cut by 3 bases and J by 6 bases, with 9 bases left in between. The CDR3 contains 12 residues.

In this sample, this clone turned up a few times. The chain recombines TRBV14 with TRBJ2-7; D is uncertain. Germline CDR1 SGHDN, CDR2 FVKESK. Trimming stripped 0 bases from V and 9 bases from J, with 9 bases between. The CDR3 consists of 12 residues. This CDR3 reads CASSQDPLRQYF. CDR3 sequence (DNA): TGTGCCAGCAGCCAAGATCCGCTGCGGCAGTACTTC.

The chain is built from TRBV5-1 and TRBJ2-1; TRBD2 aligns across 9 bases. Germline lookup yields CDR1 SGHRS and CDR2 YFSETQ. This CDR3 is 17 amino acids long. V shed 0 bases and J 4 bases; nucleotides not matched to a gene: 8. Here the CDR3 DNA reads TGCGCCAGCAGCTTGGCCGAAAGCGGGGGGCTTTACAATGAGCAGTTCTTC. Encoded protein: CASSLAESGGLYNEQFF.

The rearrangement uses TRBV6-5 and TRBJ2-7, with 7 nucleotides matching TRBD2. Looked up from germline, CDR1 is MNHEY and CDR2 is SVGAGI. This CDR3 has 12 amino acids. The junction had 4 bases not matched to a gene; V was cut back by 8 bases and J by 3 bases. CDR3 protein: CASRGENYEQYF. The DNA for the CDR3 is TGTGCCAGCCGGGGGGAGAACTACGAGCAGTACTTC.

V is TRBV11-3 and J is TRBJ1-1; 12 bases align to TRBD1. Trimming took 5 bases from V and 4 from J; bases not matched to a gene: 11. The CDR3 runs to 17 residues. The germline gives CDR1 SGHNT, CDR2 YENEEA. As DNA, the CDR3 is TGTGCCAGCAGCCTCGGCGGGGACAGGGGGCGAGGCACTGAAGCTTTCTTT. It codes for CASSLGGDRGRGTEAFF.

The chain recombines TRBV7-9 with TRBJ2-5; possibly TRBD2 for D (7 bases). CDR1 SEHNR and CDR2 FQNEAQ come from the germline V gene (reference sequence). This CDR3 has 17 residues. V lost 4 bases, J lost 5 bases, and 23 bases lay in between. CDR3 sequence (DNA): TGTGCCAGCAGCTCTGAACCTCGCGGGGGCCCCCGCGAGACCCAGTACTTC. Translation: CASSSEPRGGPRETQYF. The variable domain in full, with the rest retrieved from reference TRBV7-9 and TRBJ2-5, is DTGVSQNPRHKITKRGQNVTFRCDPISEHNRLYWYRQTLGQGPEFLTYFQNEAQLEKSRLLSDRFSAERPKGSFSTLEIQRTEQGDSAMYLCASSSEPRGGPRETQYFGPGTRLLVL.

The rearrangement uses TRBV18 and TRBJ2-3; D is unresolved. This CDR3 region has 14 residues. CDR1 and CDR2 from the germline V gene are KGHSH and LQKENI. Trimming stripped 5 bases from V and 0 bases from J, with 9 bases between. The CDR3 loop is CASSASGSTDTQYF. Written as DNA, the CDR3 is TGTGCCAGCTCAGCTTCCGGGAGCACAGATACGCAGTATTTT.

V usage is TRBV12-3 or TRBV12-4 and J usage is TRBJ2-1; D remains ambiguous. Trimming took 5 bases from V and 7 from J, leaving 9 bases between them. The CDR3 totals 12 residues. Here the CDR3 reads CASSAVSNEQFF. The CDR3 nucleotides are TGTGCCAGCAGTGCGGTTAGTAATGAGCAGTTCTTC.

This clone was observed once. V and J are TRBV23-1 and TRBJ2-7, with no clear D. TRBV23-1 has ORF status, its function being uncertain. Trimming cost V 8 bases and J 0 bases, with 20 bases left between them. There are 16 residues in the CDR3. The CDR3 reads CASGLNYPSISYEQYF. The CDR3 DNA is TGCGCCAGCGGCCTCAACTACCCCTCAATCTCCTACGAGCAGTACTTC.

The chain employs TRBV29-1 and TRBJ1-4; D is ambiguous. Germline V gene sequence: CDR1 SQVTM, CDR2 ANQGSEA. CDR3 length: 14 residues. Trimming pared 2 bases from V and 8 bases from J, leaving 15 bases between. CDR3: CSVEIPHTGEKLFF. The CDR3 nucleotides are TGCAGCGTTGAAATTCCACACACGGGGGAAAAACTGTTTTTT.

This chain joins TRBV5-5 and TRBJ2-2; 9 nucleotides agree with TRBD2. The CDR3 has 15 residues. With 4 bases clipped from V and 2 bases from J, the junction kept 3 bases outside the gene matches. Germline V CDR1 and CDR2: SGHKS, YYEKEE (reference sequence). The CDR3 DNA is TGTGCCAGCAGCCCTAGCGGGGTAAACACCGGGGAGCTGTTTTTT. It translates to CASSPSGVNTGELFF.

The V gene is TRBV5-1, the J gene TRBJ2-7; TRBD2 is a possible D gene (6 bases). The CDR3 runs 14 residues. Germline V gene sequence: CDR1 SGHRS, CDR2 YFSETQ. The ends were cut back, 0 bases at V and 3 bases at J, with 10 bases in the middle. CDR3 nucleotide sequence: TGCGCCAGCAGCTTGGCGGGGGAGGTCTACGAGCAGTACTTC. It yields the protein CASSLAGEVYEQYF.

This chain links TRBV6-5 with TRBJ2-5; D perhaps matches TRBD1 (5 bases). CDR3 length: 14 residues. V was pared by 4 bases and J by 5 bases, with 14 bases between. CDR1 is MNHEY and CDR2 is SVGAGI in the germline V gene. The CDR3 DNA follows: TGTGCCAGCAGTTCCCCAGGGCCAGGGGAGACCCAGTACTTC. The encoded protein is CASSSPGPGETQYF.

This sequence joins TRBV27 and TRBJ2-2, with TRBD2 identical over 8 bases. Germline-derived CDR1 and CDR2 are MNHEY and SMNVEV (reference sequence). The CDR3 is made up of 16 amino acids. V gave up 1 base and J gave up 7 bases; unmatched junction bases: 8. The CDR3, as DNA: TGTGCCAGCAGTTTATGGGGTAGCGGGGCGAGCGGGGAGCTGTTTTTT. Residues: CASSLWGSGASGELFF.

This clone was recorded only once. The chain links TRBV2 to TRBJ2-5, with TRBD2 identical over 8 bases. The junction had 16 bases not matched to a gene; V was cut back by 7 bases and J by 9 bases. The CDR3 has 15 amino acids. Germline CDR1 SNHLY, CDR2 FYNNEI. The CDR3 loop is CASTQLAVKEGAQYF. The CDR3 DNA reads as TGTGCCAGCACCCAACTAGCGGTCAAGGAGGGGGCCCAGTACTTC.

The genes are TRBV7-9 and TRBJ2-7, with D maybe TRBD1 (6 bases). CDR1 and CDR2 (germline): SEHNR, FQNEAQ (reference sequence). V lost 3 bases and J lost 4, with 13 bases in between. The CDR3 runs 14 residues. This CDR3 is CASSLGQGQYEQYF. CDR3 nucleotides: TGTGCCAGCAGCTTGGGCCAGGGGCAGTACGAGCAGTACTTC.

This clone has a handful of counts. V is TRBV9 and J is TRBJ2-2, with 7 bases matching TRBD2. CDR1 and CDR2 from the germline V gene are SGDLS and YYNGEE. With 0 bases clipped from V and 7 bases from J, the junction kept 6 bases outside the gene matches. CDR3 size: 15 residues. CDR3 protein: CASSVGGGGGGELFF. The DNA of the CDR3 is TGTGCCAGCAGCGTAGGCGGGGGAGGCGGCGGGGAGCTGTTTTTT.

The rearrangement joins TRBV6-5 to TRBJ1-2; tentatively, D is TRBD1 (6 bases). The V gene lost 6 bases and the J gene lost 4 bases, with 9 bases spanning the gap. The CDR3 consists of 12 residues. CDR1 is MNHEY and CDR2 is SVGAGI in the germline V gene. The CDR3 spells CASRDSLYGYTF. CDR3 nucleotide sequence: TGTGCCAGCAGGGACAGTCTCTATGGCTACACCTTC.

Worth noting for this clone: Other DNA variants within this sample encode the same CDR3. The genes are TRBV5-1 and TRBJ2-3, with 8 bases aligning to TRBD1. The CDR3 is 14 amino acids. Losses at the gene ends were 0 bases for V and 6 bases for J; bases not matched to a gene: 3. The germline V gene encodes CDR1 SGHRS and CDR2 YFSETQ. In DNA form, the CDR3 reads TGCGCCAGCAGCTTGGGACAGGGGTTGGATACGCAGTATTTT. Amino acids: CASSLGQGLDTQYF.

The chain carries TRBV2 and TRBJ2-3, with 12 bases lining up with TRBD2. Trimming at V came to 1 base and at J to 3 bases, leaving 20 bases not matched to a gene. The CDR3 has 22 amino acids. CDR1 SNHLY and CDR2 FYNNEI come from the germline V gene. The CDR3 sequence is CASSEGQTTSGRMVSGTDTQYF. The CDR3 nucleotides read TGTGCCAGCAGTGAAGGTCAGACGACTAGCGGGAGAATGGTTTCGGGAACAGATACGCAGTATTTT.

This chain joins TRBV15 and TRBJ1-6; 7 nucleotides line up with TRBD1. The CDR3 is made up of 15 amino acids. Germline V lookup: CDR1 LNHNV, CDR2 YYDKDF (reference sequence). The V gene end was trimmed by 1 base and the J gene end by 10 bases; junction bases not matched to a gene: 7. CDR3 sequence reads: CATSRGGQPLSPLHF. The CDR3 DNA sequence: TGTGCCACCAGCAGAGGGGGACAGCCACTCTCACCCCTCCACTTT.

CDR3 sequence: CASSLTQGGTYEQYF. DNA of the CDR3: TGCGCCAGCAGCCTCACACAGGGGGGGACTTACGAGCAGTACTTC. This rearrangement joins TRBV4-3 to TRBJ2-7; TRBD1 might be the D (8 bases). Germline V gene data show CDR1 as LGHNA and CDR2 as YSLEER. CDR3 length equals 15 residues. With 4 bases removed from V and 4 bases from J, the gap between germline ends came to 17 bases.

CDR3 DNA sequence: TGCGCCAGCAGGAGGGACAGGGCAAATTCACCCCTCCACTTT. It specifies CASRRDRANSPLHF. The chain carries TRBV5-1 and TRBJ1-6, with 9 positions matching TRBD1. The length of the CDR3 is 14 residues. CDR1 and CDR2 (germline): SGHRS, YFSETQ. V was clipped by 5 bases and J by 7 bases; unmatched bases: 4.

V usage is TRBV7-9 and J usage is TRBJ2-1; TRBD2 matches 10 bases. This CDR3 has 16 residues. The junction had 7 bases not matched to a gene; V was cut back by 0 bases and J by 8 bases. Germline lookup yields CDR1 SEHNR and CDR2 FQNEAQ (reference sequence). CDR3: CASSLAVGLAIYEQFF. CDR3 nucleotide sequence: TGTGCCAGCAGCTTAGCGGTGGGACTAGCGATCTATGAGCAGTTCTTC.

This clone was seen once. This sequence joins TRBV5-1 and TRBJ1-2; D call uncertain. The CDR3 covers 16 residues. Trimming removed 0 bases at V and 0 bases at J, with 12 bases between. Germline V CDR1 and CDR2: SGHRS, YFSETQ. The CDR3 is CASSLATGVANYGYTF. In DNA, the CDR3 is TGCGCCAGCAGCTTGGCCACCGGGGTAGCTAACTATGGCTACACCTTC.

V usage is TRBV4-1 and J usage is TRBJ2-1, with 12 positions matching TRBD2. Per germline, CDR1 MGHRA and CDR2 YSYEKL. J was trimmed by 7 bases and V by 3 bases; bases with no gene match: 7. This CDR3 region has 16 residues. The DNA of the CDR3 is TGCGCCAGCAGCCAGAAGGCCCTAGCGGGGGGGAATGAGCAGTTCTTC. Translation: CASSQKALAGGNEQFF.

Notes on this clone: An end of the junction does not agree with germline; a read error may underlie this. The chain couples TRBV9 to TRBJ1-2, with D perhaps matching TRBD1 (5 bases). CDR1 SGDLS and CDR2 YYNGEE come from the germline V gene. The CDR3 spans 16 residues. This CDR3 is CASSPKGWEANYGYTF. DNA of the CDR3: TGTGCCAGCAGCCCGAAGGGGTGGGAAGCTAATTATGGCTACACCTTC.

This chain connects TRBV21-1 to TRBJ2-7; the tabulated D call, TRBD2, remains unverified against the DNA. TRBV21-1 is a recognized pseudogene. This CDR3 is 14 amino acids long. The CDR3 loop is CASSKYRTSYEQYF. CDR3 sequence (DNA): TGTGCCAGCAGCAAGTATCGGACTAGCTACGAGCAGTACTTC.

V is TRBV10-3 and J is TRBJ2-1, with 7 bases fitting TRBD2. CDR3 length equals 14 residues. The J segment lost 9 bases and the V segment lost 2 bases, leaving 7 bases of the junction unmatched. Germline CDR1 reads ENHRY; CDR2 reads SYGVKD. The CDR3 reads CAISERGGRGEQFF. In nucleotides, the CDR3 is TGTGCCATCAGTGAGCGCGGGGGACGTGGTGAGCAGTTCTTC.

CDR3 loop: CASSPPGLAGQETQYF. CDR3 in DNA: TGTGCCAGCAGCCCACCGGGACTAGCGGGGCAAGAGACCCAGTACTTC. The rearrangement joins TRBV11-2 to TRBJ2-5; 13 bases are a match to TRBD2. Germline CDR1 and CDR2: SGHAT and FQNNGV. The CDR3 runs to 16 residues. V trimming: 5 bases; J trimming: 2 bases; junction bases outside the gene matches: 5.

The CDR3 DNA is TGTGCCAGCAGTTTTCGCCGGGGGGACACCGACGAGCAGTACTTC. This codes for CASSFRRGDTDEQYF. V gene TRBV6-5 combines with J gene TRBJ2-7, with D possibly matching TRBD2 (7 bases). The germline gives CDR1 MNHEY, CDR2 SVGAGI. V was pared by 4 bases and J by 5 bases, with 18 bases between. The CDR3 consists of 15 residues.

The chain uses TRBV4-1 and TRBJ1-2; D not certain. The germline V gene has CDR1 MGHRA and CDR2 YSYEKL. This CDR3 region has 14 residues. V was trimmed by 1 base and J by 8 bases, leaving 14 bases between them. The DNA for the CDR3 is TGCGCCAGCAGCCAAGTGCGGGAGCGTCGGGGCTACACCTTC. Protein product: CASSQVRERRGYTF.